This record looks at one TCR beta chain sequence and its context. The antigen is not known. A much larger clone sits a single nucleotide away, making a read error possible. This CDR3 is built from 11 residues. Germline CDR1 is SQVTM and CDR2 is ANQGSEA. The iRepertoire nested amplicon-rescue multiplex PCR amplified TCR alpha and beta CDR3s from RNA. Input was roughly 85-400 ng of tissue mRNA or PBMC total RNA. From the multiplex PCR reads, TCRdb called clonotypes with MiXCR, one entry per CDR3 protein. The sample yields some 180,000 distinct CDR3 sequences, approximately 30% seen once. These data originate in a study of glioma-infiltrating T cells. Study-level findings and limits: Gliomas, especially low-grade, showed above-expected tissue-blood divergence; non-neoplastic patients showed below. Tissue and blood shared very few CDR3 sequences.

Sequenced sample: glioma tissue, nonneoplastic brain tissue, or PBMCs (not recorded which). The receptor's source is a human donor with low-grade glioma or glioblastoma, undergoing nonglioma brain surgery, or in good health (not recorded which). The chain links TRBV29-1 to TRBJ2-7; 9 bases agree with TRBD1. CDR3 sequence reads: CSVDRGHDQYF. The CDR3 coding sequence is TGCAGCGTGGACAGGGGCCACGATCAGTACTTC.